The 21 T cell receptor beta chains reported below all come from one sample, sequenced in a study of cytomegalovirus exposure and HLA in healthy donors. The study ran its PCR with 60 Vbeta and 13 Jbeta primers. Assay: immunoSEQ multiplex PCR; the TCRdb copy retains only in-frame clones and omits some. The sample has about 190,000 clones, 77% seen once. Sequenced material: PBMCs. Receptors were obtained from a woman aged 25 to 39 in good health and CMV-seropositive.

This clone came up once. V gene TRBV10-3 combines with J gene TRBJ1-6; D unclear. The germline V and J ends were trimmed by 0 bases and 0 bases, with 6 bases remaining between them. The germline gives CDR1 ENHRY, CDR2 SYGVKD. This CDR3 has 16 amino acids. Here the CDR3 DNA reads TGTGCCATCAGTGAGTCGAACAGCTCCTATAATTCACCCCTCCACTTT. Protein sequence: CAISESNSSYNSPLHF.

The chain carries TRBV19 and TRBJ1-5; 10 bases align to TRBD1. J lost 0 bases, V lost 4 bases, and 12 bases had no gene match. The length of the CDR3 is 19 residues. Germline V gives CDR1 LNHDA, CDR2 SQIVND (reference sequence). The CDR3 region is CASSTLGDRGESSNQPQHF. CDR3 coding DNA: TGTGCCAGTAGTACCCTGGGGGACAGGGGAGAATCTAGCAATCAGCCCCAGCATTTT. The entire variable domain, with the rest obtained from reference TRBV19 and TRBJ1-5, is as follows: DGGITQSPKYLFRKEGQNVTLSCEQNLNHDAMYWYRQDPGQGLRLIYYSQIVNDFQKGDIAEGYSVSREKKESFPLTVTSAQKNPTAFYLCASSTLGDRGESSNQPQHFGDGTRLSIL.

The chain combines TRBV7-2 with TRBJ1-2, with D possibly being TRBD1 (6 bases). Germline CDR1 and CDR2: SGHTA and FQGNSA. The CDR3 length is 13 residues. V lost 6 bases and J lost 3, with 11 bases in between. The CDR3 here is CASRGWTDYGYTF. The CDR3, as DNA: TGTGCCAGCAGAGGGTGGACAGACTATGGCTACACCTTC.

The chain is built from TRBV9 and TRBJ1-4; D is possibly TRBD1 (6 bases). The germline gives CDR1 SGDLS, CDR2 YYNGEE. The CDR3 consists of 14 residues. Trimming left V 2 bases short and J 8 bases short, with 13 bases between. CDR3 sequence (DNA): TGTGCCAGCAGCGTCGGGGGGCGCGGAGAAAAACTGTTTTTT. Translating it yields CASSVGGRGEKLFF.

This chain joins TRBV9 and TRBJ2-3, with D uncertain. CDR1 and CDR2 from the germline V gene are SGDLS and YYNGEE. This CDR3 contains 14 residues. The ends were cut back, 0 bases at V and 5 bases at J, with 10 bases in the middle. The CDR3 region is CASSVAPAGDTQYF. In nucleotides, the CDR3 is TGTGCCAGCAGCGTAGCTCCTGCCGGAGATACGCAGTATTTT.

The rearrangement uses TRBV5-4 and TRBJ2-6, with D hard to call. The CDR3 totals 13 residues. Germline V CDR1 and CDR2: SGHNT, YYREEE (reference sequence). Trimming cost V 0 bases and J 9 bases, with 7 bases left between them. CDR3 DNA: TGTGCCAGCAGCTTGGAGCGAGACAACGTCCTGACTTTC. Translated, it gives CASSLERDNVLTF.

The chain is built from TRBV5-1 and TRBJ2-2, with D maybe TRBD1 (6 bases). The germline CDR1 and CDR2 sequences are SGHRS and YFSETQ. Trimming shortened V by 4 bases and J by 1 base, and 11 bases separated the two germline ends. This CDR3 region has 15 residues. CDR3 sequence: CASSTGTKNTGELFF. In DNA form, the CDR3 reads TGCGCCAGCAGCACCGGGACAAAGAACACCGGGGAGCTGTTTTTT.

V usage is TRBV10-3 and J usage is TRBJ1-2; weak D call: TRBD1 (5 bases). Looked up from germline, CDR1 is ENHRY and CDR2 is SYGVKD. V lost 3 bases and J 1 base, leaving 15 bases between the germline ends. CDR3 length: 16 amino acids. In nucleotides, the CDR3 is TGTGCCATCAGTGATAGGGGCCCCAGCTTTAACTATGGCTACACCTTC. Its protein is CAISDRGPSFNYGYTF.

The rearrangement joins TRBV19 to TRBJ2-7, with TRBD1 matching 11 bases. Germline V gives CDR1 LNHDA, CDR2 SQIVND (reference sequence). V was clipped by 8 bases and J by 5 bases; unmatched bases: 5. CDR3 length: 13 amino acids. CDR3 protein: CASCPGQGDEQYF. In DNA, the CDR3 is TGTGCCAGTTGCCCGGGACAGGGGGACGAGCAGTACTTC.

The chain is built from TRBV6-1 and TRBJ1-1; D is undetermined. Germline CDR1 reads MNHNS; CDR2 reads SASEGT. Deletions cut 2 bases from V and 4 bases from J, with 14 bases between. The CDR3 spans 15 residues. The CDR3 region has the DNA TGTGCCAGCAGTGAAAATCCGTCGTGGCCCACTGAAGCTTTCTTT. Its translation is CASSENPSWPTEAFF.

V is TRBV7-9 and J is TRBJ1-2; no clear D gene. The ends were cut back, 7 bases at V and 2 bases at J, with 17 bases in the middle. Germline V gives CDR1 SEHNR, CDR2 FQNEAQ (reference sequence). The CDR3 has 15 residues. The CDR3 DNA reads as TGTGCCAGCACCTCCTTTCGACGGGGAAACTATGGCTACACCTTC. This codes for CASTSFRRGNYGYTF.

The chain has TRBV2 and TRBJ1-1, with D perhaps matching TRBD1 (5 bases). Per germline, CDR1 SNHLY and CDR2 FYNNEI. This CDR3 region has 11 residues. V was clipped by 6 bases and J by 8 bases, with 10 bases between them. Here the CDR3 DNA reads TGTGCCAGCAGGGGGGGAGCCGAAGCTTTCTTT. It translates to CASRGGAEAFF.

This chain joins TRBV21-1 and TRBJ2-2; the listed D gene, TRBD1, was not tested against the DNA. TRBV21-1 is described as a pseudogene. The CDR3 is 14 amino acids. In nucleotides, the CDR3 is TGTGCCAGCAGCAAGACAGGGGACACCGGGGAGCTGTTTTTT. As protein: CASSKTGDTGELFF.

This clone appeared once. V usage is TRBV28 and J usage is TRBJ1-5; TRBD1 aligns across 8 bases. The germline gives CDR1 MDHEN, CDR2 SYDVKM. The CDR3 runs to 15 residues. The J segment lost 4 bases and the V segment lost 5 bases, leaving 7 bases of the junction unmatched. The CDR3 region is CASSTNRGRNQPQHF. CDR3 bases: TGTGCCAGCAGTACCAACAGGGGGAGGAATCAGCCCCAGCATTTT.

J is TRBJ1-1 and V is TRBV6-5; 10 bases line up with TRBD1. The V segment lost 2 bases and the J segment 4 bases; nucleotides outside the gene matches: 7. This CDR3 is built from 16 residues. Germline V gene lookup returns CDR1 MNHEY and CDR2 SVGAGI. The CDR3 sequence is CASSYPKTGGGTEAFF. The CDR3 nucleotides are TGTGCCAGCAGTTACCCAAAGACAGGGGGCGGCACTGAAGCTTTCTTT.

V gene TRBV19 combines with J gene TRBJ1-1; no reliable D call. The CDR3 length is 14 residues. V was pared by 6 bases and J by 0 bases, with 11 bases between. CDR1 is LNHDA and CDR2 is SQIVND in the germline V gene (reference sequence). The CDR3 is CASRLGRMNTEAFF. The CDR3 region has the DNA TGTGCCAGTAGACTGGGCAGAATGAACACTGAAGCTTTCTTT.

The rearrangement links TRBV7-9 to TRBJ1-1, with 7 bases matching TRBD1. The CDR3 is 14 amino acids. Trimming cost V 10 bases and J 5 bases; bases outside gene matches: 13. Germline CDR1 reads SEHNR; CDR2 reads FQNEAQ (reference sequence). The CDR3 DNA reads TGTGCCACCAACCACAGGGGCTCTGTGACTGAAGCTTTCTTT. It yields the protein CATNHRGSVTEAFF. The whole variable domain, remainder taken from reference TRBV7-9 and TRBJ1-1, is DTGVSQNPRHKITKRGQNVTFRCDPISEHNRLYWYRQTLGQGPEFLTYFQNEAQLEKSRLLSDRFSAERPKGSFSTLEIQRTEQGDSAMYLCATNHRGSVTEAFFGQGTRLTVV.

The chain employs TRBV19 and TRBJ2-7; 8 nucleotides agree with TRBD2. The CDR3 has 13 amino acids. Germline CDR1 LNHDA, CDR2 SQIVND (reference sequence). J lost 6 bases, V lost 4 bases, and 5 bases had no gene match. The CDR3 spells CASSTMGLGEQYF. The DNA for the CDR3 is TGTGCCAGTAGTACCATGGGACTAGGCGAGCAGTACTTC.

V is TRBV10-3 and J is TRBJ2-5; maybe TRBD2 (7 bases). The length of the CDR3 is 14 residues. With 6 bases removed from V and 5 bases from J, the gap between germline ends came to 16 bases. Germline CDR1 ENHRY, CDR2 SYGVKD. In DNA, the CDR3 is TGTGCCATCAGACCTCAACAGGGAGGGGAGACCCAGTACTTC. Amino acid sequence: CAIRPQQGGETQYF.

The V call is TRBV7-9, the J call TRBJ1-3, with 12 bases identical to TRBD1. The germline V gene encodes CDR1 SEHNR and CDR2 FQNEAQ (reference sequence). This CDR3 has 18 amino acids. V gave up 2 bases and J gave up 0 bases; unmatched junction bases: 5. The CDR3 DNA sequence: TGTGCCAGCAGCTTATTGGGACAGGGGGCTTTCTCTGGAAACACCATATATTTT. Residues: CASSLLGQGAFSGNTIYF.

The CDR3 DNA sequence: TGTGCCAGCAGTGGACTGGATCAAGAGACCCAGTACTTC. Amino acid sequence: CASSGLDQETQYF. The genes are TRBV2 and TRBJ2-5; no clear D. V was trimmed by 4 bases and J by 2 bases, leaving 8 bases between them. Germline V gene lookup returns CDR1 SNHLY and CDR2 FYNNEI. This CDR3 has 13 residues.